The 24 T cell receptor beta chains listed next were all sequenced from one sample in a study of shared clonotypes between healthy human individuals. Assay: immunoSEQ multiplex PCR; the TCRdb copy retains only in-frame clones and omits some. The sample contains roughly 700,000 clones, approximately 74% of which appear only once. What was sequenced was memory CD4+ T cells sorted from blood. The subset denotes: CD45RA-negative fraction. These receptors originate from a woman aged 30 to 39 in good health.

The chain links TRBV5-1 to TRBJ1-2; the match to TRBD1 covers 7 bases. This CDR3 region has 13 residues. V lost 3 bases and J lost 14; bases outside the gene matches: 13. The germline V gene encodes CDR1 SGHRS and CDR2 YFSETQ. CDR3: CASSSPGDSRLTF. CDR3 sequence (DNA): TGCGCCAGCAGCTCCCCGGGGGACAGTAGGTTAACCTTC.

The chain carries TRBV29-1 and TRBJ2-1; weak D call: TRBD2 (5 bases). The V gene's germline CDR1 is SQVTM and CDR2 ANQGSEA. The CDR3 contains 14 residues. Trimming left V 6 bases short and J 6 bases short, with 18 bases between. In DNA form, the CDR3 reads TGCAGCGTCGAGCGGAGCTTCGGGTCCAATGAGCAGTTCTTC. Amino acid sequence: CSVERSFGSNEQFF.

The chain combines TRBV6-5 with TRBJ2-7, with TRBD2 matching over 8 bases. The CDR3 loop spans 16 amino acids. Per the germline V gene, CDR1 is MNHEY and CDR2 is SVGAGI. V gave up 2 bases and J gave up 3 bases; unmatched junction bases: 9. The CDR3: CASSYGISGALYEQYF. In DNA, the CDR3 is TGTGCCAGCAGTTACGGAATTAGCGGGGCCCTCTACGAGCAGTACTTC.

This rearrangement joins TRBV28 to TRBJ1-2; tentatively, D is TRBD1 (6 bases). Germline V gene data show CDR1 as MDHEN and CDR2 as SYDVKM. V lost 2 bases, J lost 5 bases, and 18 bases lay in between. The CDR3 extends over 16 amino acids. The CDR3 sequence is CASSLSGQGKGYGYTF. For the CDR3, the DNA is TGTGCCAGCAGTTTAAGTGGGCAGGGGAAAGGGTATGGCTACACCTTC.

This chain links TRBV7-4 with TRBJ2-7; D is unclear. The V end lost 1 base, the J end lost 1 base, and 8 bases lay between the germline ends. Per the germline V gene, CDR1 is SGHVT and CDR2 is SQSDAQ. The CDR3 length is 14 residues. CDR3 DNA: TGTGCCAGCAGCTTAGTGGTTAAGTCCTACGAGCAGTACTTC. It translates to CASSLVVKSYEQYF.

CDR3 sequence (DNA): TGCGCCAGCAGCTTAGGACAGCCAGCAACTAATGAAAAACTGTTTTTT. Translating it yields CASSLGQPATNEKLFF. The chain is built from TRBV5-1 and TRBJ1-4; the D gene is possibly TRBD1 (6 bases). Germline CDR1 and CDR2: SGHRS and YFSETQ. Trimming pared 2 bases from V and 0 bases from J, leaving 11 bases between. The CDR3 has 16 amino acids.

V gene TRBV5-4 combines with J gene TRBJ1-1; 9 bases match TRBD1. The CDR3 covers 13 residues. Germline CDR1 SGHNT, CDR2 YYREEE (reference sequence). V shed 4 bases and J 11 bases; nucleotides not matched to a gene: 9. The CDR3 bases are TGTGCCAGCAGCCCGGCGTGGGACAGGGAGGCTTTCTTT. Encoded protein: CASSPAWDREAFF. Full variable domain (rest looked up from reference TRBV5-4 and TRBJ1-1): ETGVTQSPTHLIKTRGQQVTLRCSSQSGHNTVSWYQQALGQGPQFIFQYYREEENGRGNFPPRFSGLQFPNYSSELNVNALELDDSALYLCASSPAWDREAFFGQGTRLTVV.

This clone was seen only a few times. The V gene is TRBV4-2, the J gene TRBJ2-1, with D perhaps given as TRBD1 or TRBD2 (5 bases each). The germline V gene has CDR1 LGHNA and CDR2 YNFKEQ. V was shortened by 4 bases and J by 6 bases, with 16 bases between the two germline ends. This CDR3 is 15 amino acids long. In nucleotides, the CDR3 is TGTGCCAGCAGCCCCCCCTCGGGGCAGCTCAATGAGCAGTTCTTC. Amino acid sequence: CASSPPSGQLNEQFF.

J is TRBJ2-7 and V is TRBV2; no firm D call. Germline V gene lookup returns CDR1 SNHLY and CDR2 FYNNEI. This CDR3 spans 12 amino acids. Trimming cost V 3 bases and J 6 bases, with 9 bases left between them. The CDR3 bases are TGTGCCAGCAGTGAGTGGGTTGCCGAGCAGTACTTC. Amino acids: CASSEWVAEQYF. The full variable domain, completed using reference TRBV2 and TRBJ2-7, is EPEVTQTPSHQVTQMGQEVILRCVPISNHLYFYWYRQILGQKVEFLVSFYNNEISEKSEIFDDQFSVERPDGSNFTLKIRSTKLEDSAMYFCASSEWVAEQYFGPGTRLTVT.

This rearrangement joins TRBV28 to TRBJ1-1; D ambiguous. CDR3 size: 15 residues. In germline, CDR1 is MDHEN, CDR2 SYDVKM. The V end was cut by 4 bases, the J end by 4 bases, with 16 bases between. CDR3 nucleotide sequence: TGTGCCAGCAGTTCCCACCCGACGGGGAGCACTGAAGCTTTCTTT. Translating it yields CASSSHPTGSTEAFF.

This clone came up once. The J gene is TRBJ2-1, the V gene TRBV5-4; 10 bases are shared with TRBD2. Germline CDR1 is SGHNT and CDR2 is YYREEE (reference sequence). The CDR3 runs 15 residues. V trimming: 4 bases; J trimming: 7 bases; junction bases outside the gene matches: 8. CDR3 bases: TGTGCCAGCAGCCCCGGGACTAGCGTAAGTAATGAGCAGTTCTTC. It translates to CASSPGTSVSNEQFF.

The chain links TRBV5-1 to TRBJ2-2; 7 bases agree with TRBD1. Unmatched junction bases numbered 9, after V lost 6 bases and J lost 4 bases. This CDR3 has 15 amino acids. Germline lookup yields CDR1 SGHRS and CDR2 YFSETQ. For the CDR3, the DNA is TGCGCCAGCACCCAACCGGGACAGATCACCGGGGAGCTGTTTTTT. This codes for CASTQPGQITGELFF. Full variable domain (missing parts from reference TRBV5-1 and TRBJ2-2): KAGVTQTPRYLIKTRGQQVTLSCSPISGHRSVSWYQQTPGQGLQFLFEYFSETQRNKGNFPGRFSGRQFSNSRSEMNVSTLELGDSALYLCASTQPGQITGELFFGEGSRLTVL.

The CDR3 region is CASSLGITRAGVENEQFF. The DNA of the CDR3 is TGCGCCAGCAGCTTGGGGATTACTCGAGCGGGGGTGGAGAATGAGCAGTTCTTC. The rearrangement links TRBV5-1 to TRBJ2-1, with 8 bases fitting TRBD2. The CDR3 has 18 residues. V was pared by 0 bases and J by 7 bases, with 15 bases of the junction left unmatched. Germline V lookup: CDR1 SGHRS, CDR2 YFSETQ.

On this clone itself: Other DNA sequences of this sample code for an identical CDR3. In DNA, the CDR3 is TGTGCCAGCAGTACCCGACAGGGGTCGTATGGCTACACCTTC. Protein product: CASSTRQGSYGYTF. The chain recombines TRBV27 with TRBJ1-2; the match to TRBD1 covers 8 bases. This CDR3 has 14 amino acids. CDR1 and CDR2 (germline): MNHEY, SMNVEV (reference sequence). V shed 5 bases, J shed 5 bases, and the junction held 7 bases outside the gene matches.

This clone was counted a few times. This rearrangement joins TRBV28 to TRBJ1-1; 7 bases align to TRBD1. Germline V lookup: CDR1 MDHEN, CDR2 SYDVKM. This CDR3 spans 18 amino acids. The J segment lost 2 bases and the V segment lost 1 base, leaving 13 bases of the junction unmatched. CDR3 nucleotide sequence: TGTGCCAGCAGTTTATCGGGATACGGGACAGAACTAAACACTGAAGCTTTCTTT. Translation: CASSLSGYGTELNTEAFF.

In nucleotides, the CDR3 is TGTGCCAGTAGTAAAACAGAAGCTTGGGACAATGAGCAGTTCTTC. Encoded protein: CASSKTEAWDNEQFF. V and J are TRBV19 and TRBJ2-1; D call uncertain. The CDR3 length is 15 residues. V lost 4 bases to trimming and J lost 5 bases, with 15 bases between them. Germline lookup yields CDR1 LNHDA and CDR2 SQIVND (reference sequence).

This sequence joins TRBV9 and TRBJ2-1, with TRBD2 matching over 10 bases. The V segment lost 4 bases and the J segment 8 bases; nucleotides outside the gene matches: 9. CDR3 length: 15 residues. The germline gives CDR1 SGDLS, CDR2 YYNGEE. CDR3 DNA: TGTGCCAGCAGCCCAGGACTAGCGGCAGGGGATGAGCAGTTCTTC. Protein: CASSPGLAAGDEQFF.

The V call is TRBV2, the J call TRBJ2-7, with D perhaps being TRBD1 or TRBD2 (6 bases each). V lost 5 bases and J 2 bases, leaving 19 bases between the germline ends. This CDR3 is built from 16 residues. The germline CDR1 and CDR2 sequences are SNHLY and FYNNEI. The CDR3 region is CASSFMGGPSPYEQYF. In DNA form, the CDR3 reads TGTGCCAGCAGTTTTATGGGGGGCCCGTCTCCCTACGAGCAGTACTTC.

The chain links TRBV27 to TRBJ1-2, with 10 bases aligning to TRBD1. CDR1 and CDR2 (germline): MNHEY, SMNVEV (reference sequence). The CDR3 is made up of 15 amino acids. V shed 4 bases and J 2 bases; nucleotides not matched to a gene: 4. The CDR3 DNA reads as TGTGCCAGCAGTTCGGGACAGGGGCCCAACTATGGCTACACCTTC. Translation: CASSSGQGPNYGYTF.

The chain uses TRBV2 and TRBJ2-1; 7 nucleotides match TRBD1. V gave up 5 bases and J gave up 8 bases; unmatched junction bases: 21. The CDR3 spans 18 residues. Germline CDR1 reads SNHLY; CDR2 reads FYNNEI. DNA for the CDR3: TGTGCCAGCAGTCAACCCAGGACAGGCTTGATGGACCGCGATGAGCAGTTCTTC. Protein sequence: CASSQPRTGLMDRDEQFF.

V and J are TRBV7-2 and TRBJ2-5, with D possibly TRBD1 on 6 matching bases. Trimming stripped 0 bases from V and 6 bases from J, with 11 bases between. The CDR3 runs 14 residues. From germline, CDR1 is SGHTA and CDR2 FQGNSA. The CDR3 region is CASSLALGAKTQYF. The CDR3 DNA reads TGTGCCAGCAGCTTAGCTCTGGGGGCGAAGACCCAGTACTTC.

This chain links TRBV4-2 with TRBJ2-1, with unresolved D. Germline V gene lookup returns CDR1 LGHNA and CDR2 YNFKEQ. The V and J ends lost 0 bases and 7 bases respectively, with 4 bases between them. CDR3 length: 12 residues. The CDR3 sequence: CASSQDGNEQFF. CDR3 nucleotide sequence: TGTGCCAGCAGCCAAGACGGGAATGAGCAGTTCTTC.

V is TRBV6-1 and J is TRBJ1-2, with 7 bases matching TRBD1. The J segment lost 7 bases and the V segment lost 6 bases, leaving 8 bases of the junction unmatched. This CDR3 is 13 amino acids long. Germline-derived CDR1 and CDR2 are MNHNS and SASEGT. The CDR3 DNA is TGTGCCAGCAGGGCCCGGGACAGACCTGGCTACACCTTC. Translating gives CASRARDRPGYTF.

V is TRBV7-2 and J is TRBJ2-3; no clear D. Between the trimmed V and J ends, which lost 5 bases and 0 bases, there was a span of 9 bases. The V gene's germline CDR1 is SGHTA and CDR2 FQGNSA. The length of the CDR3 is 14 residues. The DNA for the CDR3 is TGTGCCAGCAGCCTCAGTACGAGCACAGATACGCAGTATTTT. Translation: CASSLSTSTDTQYF.